What follows are 20 T cell receptor beta chains derived from one specimen sequenced in a study of T cell changes during pregnancy in multiple sclerosis. This table comes from immunoSEQ multiplex PCR, and its TCRdb copy is limited to in-frame clones, with some not included. The table lists around 37,000 clones, 91% of them singletons. The specimen was CD8+ T cells from peripheral blood mononuclear cells, collected in the second trimester of pregnancy. Source of these receptors: a female donor with multiple sclerosis, enrolled in a pregnancy study.

This clone has only a few counts. The V gene is TRBV6-4, the J gene TRBJ2-2; a possible D gene is TRBD2 (6 bases). V lost 5 bases, J lost 5 bases, and 12 bases lay in between. This CDR3 contains 14 residues. The germline V gene encodes CDR1 MRHNA and CDR2 SNTAGT. CDR3: CASSRGSETGELFF. CDR3 in DNA: TGTGCCAGCAGTCGGGGGTCGGAGACCGGGGAGCTGTTTTTT.

The rearrangement uses TRBV7-9 and TRBJ1-3; possible D gene TRBD1, 6 bases. The CDR3 has 17 amino acids. The V gene lost 3 bases and the J gene lost 0 bases, with 15 bases spanning the gap. Germline CDR1 reads SEHNR; CDR2 reads FQNEAQ (reference sequence). CDR3 sequence: CASSFPLGQISGNTIYF. The CDR3 DNA sequence: TGTGCCAGCAGCTTTCCCTTGGGACAAATCTCTGGAAACACCATATATTTT.

V gene TRBV18 combines with J gene TRBJ1-2; 7 bases agree with TRBD1. Germline V gene lookup returns CDR1 KGHSH and CDR2 LQKENI. The V and J ends lost 6 bases and 8 bases, in that order; junction bases with no gene match: 12. The CDR3 consists of 14 residues. The CDR3 reads CASSPVDRPEGYTF. The CDR3 coding sequence is TGTGCCAGCTCCCCCGTGGACAGGCCTGAGGGCTACACCTTC.

The chain combines TRBV15 with TRBJ2-1; 8 bases line up with TRBD2. Germline loops: CDR1 LNHNV, CDR2 YYDKDF (reference sequence). V lost 0 bases, J lost 9 bases, and 13 bases stayed unmatched. The CDR3 has 17 amino acids. As DNA, the CDR3 is TGTGCCACCAGCAGAGAGCGAGGGGCGGGAGGATGGGGTGAGCAGTTCTTC. Translation: CATSRERGAGGWGEQFF.

This sequence joins TRBV19 and TRBJ2-3, with TRBD2 matching over 7 bases. The germline gives CDR1 LNHDA, CDR2 SQIVND (reference sequence). The CDR3 has 16 residues. V trimming: 3 bases; J trimming: 0 bases; junction bases outside the gene matches: 6. CDR3 protein: CASSMGSGKSTDTQYF. The CDR3 DNA follows: TGTGCCAGTAGTATGGGAAGCGGGAAGAGCACAGATACGCAGTATTTT. Together with reference TRBV19 and TRBJ2-3, the CDR3 gives the full variable domain: DGGITQSPKYLFRKEGQNVTLSCEQNLNHDAMYWYRQDPGQGLRLIYYSQIVNDFQKGDIAEGYSVSREKKESFPLTVTSAQKNPTAFYLCASSMGSGKSTDTQYFGPGTRLTVL.

The sample holds one count of this clone. This chain uses TRBV6-5 with TRBJ2-7; 8 bases match TRBD1. J was trimmed by 2 bases and V by 2 bases; bases with no gene match: 2. Germline V gene sequence: CDR1 MNHEY, CDR2 SVGAGI. The CDR3 is 14 residues long. The DNA of the CDR3 is TGTGCCAGCAGTTACGGACAGGGACCCTACGAGCAGTACTTC. Translating gives CASSYGQGPYEQYF.

The chain carries TRBV9 and TRBJ1-1, with D perhaps TRBD1 (6 bases). V lost 0 bases and J 4 bases, leaving 16 bases between the germline ends. CDR1 is SGDLS and CDR2 is YYNGEE in the germline V gene. CDR3 length: 16 residues. The CDR3 protein is CASSVEGQQSSTEAFF. DNA for the CDR3: TGTGCCAGCAGCGTAGAGGGACAACAATCTTCCACTGAAGCTTTCTTT. The variable domain in full, completed from reference TRBV9 and TRBJ1-1, reads DSGVTQTPKHLITATGQRVTLRCSPRSGDLSVYWYQQSLDQGLQFLIQYYNGEERAKGNILERFSAQQFPDLHSELNLSSLELGDSALYFCASSVEGQQSSTEAFFGQGTRLTVV.

The J gene is TRBJ1-2, the V gene TRBV2; 7 bases fit TRBD1. Per germline, CDR1 SNHLY and CDR2 FYNNEI. The CDR3 extends over 15 amino acids. The V and J ends lost 7 bases and 5 bases, in that order; junction bases with no gene match: 13. DNA for the CDR3: TGTGCCAGCACTGAGCACTCCGGGACAGCTTATGGCTACACCTTC. It yields the protein CASTEHSGTAYGYTF.

This chain joins TRBV7-7 and TRBJ2-1; 9 bases are shared with TRBD1. The V gene's germline CDR1 is SSHAT and CDR2 FNYEAQ (reference sequence). This CDR3 has 14 amino acids. V gave up 1 base and J gave up 8 bases; unmatched junction bases: 3. CDR3 nucleotides: TGTGCCAGCAGCTTAGACGACAGGGGGGATGAGCAGTTCTTC. It specifies CASSLDDRGDEQFF.

The chain links TRBV7-9 to TRBJ2-4; 8 nucleotides line up with TRBD2. The V segment lost 2 bases and the J segment 0 bases; nucleotides outside the gene matches: 3. CDR3 length: 16 amino acids. Germline values: CDR1 SEHNR, CDR2 FQNEAQ (reference sequence). The CDR3 reads CASSLNSGKAKNIQYF. The DNA for the CDR3 is TGTGCCAGCAGCTTAAATAGCGGGAAAGCCAAAAACATTCAGTACTTC.

The V call is TRBV7-3, the J call TRBJ2-1, with 9 bases fitting TRBD1. CDR1 is SGHTA and CDR2 is FQGTGA in the germline V gene. The CDR3 extends over 16 amino acids. V lost 5 bases, J lost 3 bases, and 8 bases stayed unmatched. The CDR3 DNA reads as TGTGCCAGCAGCCTGGGGACAGGGATTAACTACAATGAGCAGTTCTTC. Protein product: CASSLGTGINYNEQFF.

The V and J genes are TRBV10-3 and TRBJ2-1; TRBD2 agrees at 8 bases. Germline loops: CDR1 ENHRY, CDR2 SYGVKD. With 0 bases clipped from V and 2 bases from J, the junction kept 3 bases outside the gene matches. The CDR3 is made up of 16 amino acids. The CDR3 loop reads CAISESTGGPYNEQFF. CDR3 bases: TGTGCCATCAGTGAGTCTACGGGAGGGCCCTACAATGAGCAGTTCTTC.

The genes are TRBV15 and TRBJ2-6; D unclear. This CDR3 has 16 residues. Trimming pared 2 bases from V and 0 bases from J, leaving 8 bases between. Germline lookup yields CDR1 LNHNV and CDR2 YYDKDF (reference sequence). The CDR3: CATSRKTGSGANVLTF. CDR3 nucleotide sequence: TGTGCCACCAGCAGAAAAACGGGCTCTGGGGCCAACGTCCTGACTTTC.

The rearrangement links TRBV6-5 to TRBJ2-5; maybe TRBD2 (6 bases). Germline V gives CDR1 MNHEY, CDR2 SVGAGI. Deletions cut 5 bases from V and 0 bases from J, with 10 bases between. The CDR3 extends over 14 amino acids. The CDR3 coding sequence is TGTGCCAGCAGTCAGGCGGGGTACCAAGAGACCCAGTACTTC. It codes for CASSQAGYQETQYF.

The chain joins TRBV11-3 to TRBJ2-1; TRBD2 aligns across 7 bases. Trimming took 5 bases from V and 3 from J; bases not matched to a gene: 10. CDR3 length equals 16 residues. CDR1 is SGHNT and CDR2 is YENEEA in the germline V gene. The CDR3 DNA follows: TGTGCCAGCAGCCCCGGACTGAGCGGGGTCTACAATGAGCAGTTCTTC. Amino acids: CASSPGLSGVYNEQFF.

The sample holds a few counts of this clone. The chain couples TRBV7-2 to TRBJ2-2; 13 bases fit TRBD2. The V gene's germline CDR1 is SGHTA and CDR2 FQGNSA. This CDR3 region has 16 residues. After removal of 5 bases from V and 3 bases from J, the junction contained 3 bases not matched to a gene. The chain's CDR3 is CASSPGLAGDTGELFF. CDR3 bases: TGTGCCAGCAGCCCAGGACTAGCGGGAGACACCGGGGAGCTGTTTTTT.

Worth noting for this clone: The junction departs from the called germline gene at one end, perhaps through a read error. The chain combines TRBV27 with TRBJ2-7, with 8 bases matching TRBD2. Germline V CDR1 and CDR2: MNHEY, SMNVEV (reference sequence). This CDR3 has 12 residues. The CDR3 loop reads CASSPPSGGRNF. The DNA of the CDR3 is TGTGCCAGCAGTCCCCCAAGTGGCGGGAGGAACTTC.

This chain's CDR3 is CSVEAGWGTEAFF. CDR3 bases: TGCAGCGTTGAGGCGGGATGGGGAACTGAAGCTTTCTTT. The chain joins TRBV29-1 to TRBJ1-1; no reliable D call. Germline assignment: CDR1 SQVTM and CDR2 ANQGSEA. CDR3 length: 13 residues. Trimming pared 3 bases from V and 5 bases from J, leaving 13 bases between.

The chain uses TRBV11-3 and TRBJ2-7, with D unclear. Germline V CDR1 and CDR2: SGHNT, YENEEA. Trimming shortened V by 4 bases and J by 2 bases, and 12 bases separated the two germline ends. The CDR3 consists of 14 residues. CDR3 loop: CASSSHPPAYEQYF. CDR3 coding DNA: TGTGCCAGCAGCTCGCACCCTCCGGCCTACGAGCAGTACTTC.

The chain couples TRBV19 to TRBJ2-2; D remains unclear. With 3 bases removed from V and 6 bases from J, the gap between germline ends came to 2 bases. Germline V gene lookup returns CDR1 LNHDA and CDR2 SQIVND (reference sequence). This CDR3 spans 11 amino acids. The CDR3 is CASSIAGELFF. In DNA form, the CDR3 reads TGTGCCAGTAGTATCGCCGGGGAGCTGTTTTTT.